This TCR beta chain originates from a study of T cell responses to AZD1222 COVID-19 vaccine. About this clone itself: Its specificity is not known.

Notes on the study in general: Baseline seropositives among AZD1222 recipients totaled only six or seven. Spike-specific TCR breadth and depth rose after two AZD1222 doses. Unmutated variant regions reportedly attract nearly half of all spike-specific TCRs. Clonal diversity may have been underestimated in mostly white British donors.

The table came from immunoSEQ multiplex PCR; TCRdb's copy has only in-frame clones and leaves some out. The top ten clones hold about 15% of a sample with 100,000 or so clones, about 90% of them seen once. CDR3 length: 12 residues. Germline values: CDR1 ENHRY, CDR2 SYGVKD. V lost 6 bases to trimming and J lost 9 bases, with 12 bases between them. The TCR comes from an adult in good health. The source material was peripheral blood, sampled on day 0 of AZD1222 vaccination. The chain links TRBV10-3 to TRBJ2-1, with a possible D match to TRBD1 (6 bases). The CDR3 region is CAISEQGGEQFF. The CDR3 nucleotides read TGTGCCATCAGCGAACAGGGCGGTGAGCAGTTCTTC.